Below are 22 T cell receptor beta chains sequenced from a single sample in a study of blood T cell repertoires in COVID-19. Libraries were prepared by immunoSEQ multiplex PCR; TCRdb keeps only in-frame clonotypes and omits some of them. The repertoire consists of around 140,000 clones, with more than 60% occurring once and the leading ten covering around 1.8%. Sequenced input: peripheral blood. Receptors were obtained from a woman in her 70s with acute or convalescent COVID-19.

This clone was found a few times. Written as DNA, the CDR3 is TGTGCCAGCAGTTTAGGGACTTTCTACGGGACCCAGTACTTC. Translated: CASSLGTFYGTQYF. The chain employs TRBV27 and TRBJ2-5; D may be TRBD2 (6 bases). This CDR3 region has 14 residues. Germline CDR1 and CDR2: MNHEY and SMNVEV (reference sequence). V was cut by 2 bases and J by 7 bases, with 14 bases left in between.

The chain combines TRBV6-6 with TRBJ1-5; D is unclear. Germline assignment: CDR1 MNHNY and CDR2 SVGAGI (reference sequence). Trimming cost V 5 bases and J 11 bases, with 16 bases left between them. This CDR3 region has 13 residues. CDR3 amino acids: CASSQSRRGAQHF. The CDR3 nucleotides read TGTGCCAGCAGTCAATCCCGACGAGGAGCCCAGCATTTT.

The chain uses TRBV6-6 and TRBJ1-1; D perhaps matches TRBD1 (6 bases). Germline V gene data show CDR1 as MNHNY and CDR2 as SVGAGI (reference sequence). The CDR3 is made up of 16 amino acids. The V end lost 2 bases, the J end lost 2 bases, and 15 bases lay between the germline ends. The CDR3 DNA follows: TGTGCCAGCAGTTACGGTCAGGGGCGTTTCAACACTGAAGCTTTCTTT. It encodes CASSYGQGRFNTEAFF.

The sample holds a few counts of this clone. V usage is TRBV7-9 and J usage is TRBJ2-5, with D uncertain. The CDR3 is 11 residues long. V was shortened by 4 bases and J by 5 bases, with 5 bases between the two germline ends. Germline CDR1 SEHNR, CDR2 FQNEAQ (reference sequence). The CDR3 sequence: CASSSEETQYF. CDR3 coding DNA: TGTGCCAGCAGCTCCGAGGAGACCCAGTACTTC. Full variable domain (missing parts from reference TRBV7-9 and TRBJ2-5): DTGVSQNPRHKITKRGQNVTFRCDPISEHNRLYWYRQTLGQGPEFLTYFQNEAQLEKSRLLSDRFSAERPKGSFSTLEIQRTEQGDSAMYLCASSSEETQYFGPGTRLLVL.

The chain has TRBV11-3 and TRBJ2-1; no firm D call. This CDR3 has 13 amino acids. Germline CDR1 reads SGHNT; CDR2 reads YENEEA. Trimming took 5 bases from V and 7 from J, leaving 12 bases between them. CDR3 bases: TGTGCCAGCAGCGGAATGCTAGGAAATGAGCAGTTCTTC. Protein: CASSGMLGNEQFF.

This clone was counted a single time. The rearrangement uses TRBV11-3 and TRBJ1-5; TRBD1 agrees at 7 bases. The CDR3 runs to 16 residues. The germline V gene encodes CDR1 SGHNT and CDR2 YENEEA. V lost 5 bases, J lost 0 bases, and 7 bases stayed unmatched. Here the CDR3 reads CASSMPRGISNQPQHF. Here the CDR3 DNA reads TGTGCCAGCAGCATGCCCAGGGGGATTAGCAATCAGCCCCAGCATTTT.

This clone was observed a few times. V and J are TRBV5-1 and TRBJ2-1; 7 bases line up with TRBD2. V lost 2 bases, J lost 7 bases, and 9 bases stayed unmatched. The CDR3 is made up of 15 amino acids. CDR1 is SGHRS and CDR2 is YFSETQ in the germline V gene. Here the CDR3 reads CASSLQREKWNEQFF. The CDR3 DNA reads TGCGCCAGCAGCTTACAGCGGGAAAAATGGAATGAGCAGTTCTTC.

The CDR3 protein is CASSLAGEYTEAFF. The CDR3 DNA sequence: TGTGCCAGCAGCTTGGCAGGGGAGTACACTGAAGCTTTCTTT. The chain uses TRBV5-6 and TRBJ1-1; D perhaps matches TRBD1 (6 bases). Germline CDR1 reads SGHDT; CDR2 reads YYEEEE. The CDR3 consists of 14 residues. V was cut by 0 bases and J by 3 bases, with 9 bases left in between.

The genes are TRBV9 and TRBJ2-7; 9 bases fit TRBD1. This CDR3 has 16 residues. The V gene's germline CDR1 is SGDLS and CDR2 YYNGEE. Germline trimming cut 4 bases from V and 0 bases from J; bases unmatched to any gene: 8. CDR3 nucleotide sequence: TGTGCCAGCAGCATACCCGGGACAGGGAGCTCCTACGAGCAGTACTTC. Its translation: CASSIPGTGSSYEQYF. The full variable domain, completed using reference TRBV9 and TRBJ2-7, is DSGVTQTPKHLITATGQRVTLRCSPRSGDLSVYWYQQSLDQGLQFLIQYYNGEERAKGNILERFSAQQFPDLHSELNLSSLELGDSALYFCASSIPGTGSSYEQYFGPGTRLTVT.

This clone was counted once. This chain uses TRBV27 with TRBJ2-7, with D perhaps matching TRBD2 (7 bases). Germline CDR1 MNHEY, CDR2 SMNVEV (reference sequence). V lost 6 bases to trimming and J lost 0 bases, with 9 bases between them. The CDR3 sequence is 13 residues long. The CDR3 reads CASSGGPSYEQYF. In DNA, the CDR3 is TGTGCCAGCAGCGGGGGGCCCTCCTACGAGCAGTACTTC.

This chain uses TRBV2 with TRBJ1-1, with TRBD1 matching 7 bases. Losses at the gene ends were 4 bases for V and 2 bases for J; bases not matched to a gene: 7. Germline V gene data show CDR1 as SNHLY and CDR2 as FYNNEI. The CDR3 runs 15 residues. This chain's CDR3 is CASSGQGSVNTEAFF. CDR3 nucleotide sequence: TGTGCCAGCAGTGGACAGGGCTCTGTTAACACTGAAGCTTTCTTT. Complete variable domain (other parts from reference TRBV2 and TRBJ1-1): EPEVTQTPSHQVTQMGQEVILRCVPISNHLYFYWYRQILGQKVEFLVSFYNNEISEKSEIFDDQFSVERPDGSNFTLKIRSTKLEDSAMYFCASSGQGSVNTEAFFGQGTRLTVV.

This rearrangement joins TRBV28 to TRBJ1-3; D not certain. V lost 1 base and J lost 0, with 10 bases in between. This CDR3 region has 16 residues. Germline CDR1 and CDR2: MDHEN and SYDVKM. The CDR3: CASSLSSGNSGNTIYF. DNA for the CDR3: TGTGCCAGCAGTTTATCGTCCGGGAACTCTGGAAACACCATATATTTT.

The chain has TRBV11-1 and TRBJ1-1; tentative D call: TRBD1 (5 bases). The V end was cut by 6 bases, the J end by 1 base, with 9 bases between. The CDR3 is 13 residues long. The germline CDR1 and CDR2 sequences are SGHAT and FQDESV (reference sequence). The CDR3 loop is CASSSDRNTEAFF. The CDR3 nucleotides are TGTGCCAGCAGTTCAGACAGGAACACTGAAGCTTTCTTT.

This CDR3 is CASSSQRDATDEQFF. Here the CDR3 DNA reads TGTGCCAGCAGTTCCCAGCGGGACGCTACAGATGAGCAGTTCTTC. The rearrangement links TRBV28 to TRBJ2-1, with 7 bases that match TRBD2. The ends lost 4 bases at V and 8 bases at J; junction bases unmatched: 11. Looked up from germline, CDR1 is MDHEN and CDR2 is SYDVKM. The CDR3 length is 15 residues.

The chain links TRBV6-5 to TRBJ2-7; 11 bases align to TRBD1. With 6 bases clipped from V and 12 bases from J, the junction kept 13 bases outside the gene matches. Germline CDR1 and CDR2: MNHEY and SVGAGI. The CDR3 runs to 14 residues. The CDR3 DNA reads TGTGCCAGCAGACTCGGGACAGGGGGGTGGCTGGGGTACTTC. This codes for CASRLGTGGWLGYF.

The CDR3 nucleotides read TGTGCCAGCAGTTTCTCGAACACTGAAGCTTTCTTT. This translates into CASSFSNTEAFF. J is TRBJ1-1 and V is TRBV12-3 or TRBV12-4; D remains ambiguous. This CDR3 has 12 residues. The V end was cut by 3 bases, the J end by 1 base, with 3 bases between.

The chain carries TRBV19 and TRBJ2-1; possible D gene TRBD2, 6 bases. Germline lookup yields CDR1 LNHDA and CDR2 SQIVND (reference sequence). This CDR3 has 17 residues. Between the trimmed V and J ends, which lost 1 base and 0 bases, there was a span of 13 bases. The chain's CDR3 is CASSIGGVSSSYNEQFF. In nucleotides, the CDR3 is TGTGCCAGTAGTATAGGGGGGGTCTCGAGCTCCTACAATGAGCAGTTCTTC. The variable domain in full, with the rest retrieved from reference TRBV19 and TRBJ2-1, is DGGITQSPKYLFRKEGQNVTLSCEQNLNHDAMYWYRQDPGQGLRLIYYSQIVNDFQKGDIAEGYSVSREKKESFPLTVTSAQKNPTAFYLCASSIGGVSSSYNEQFFGPGTRLTVL.

The chain recombines TRBV5-6 with TRBJ2-7; 7 nucleotides match TRBD1. CDR1 and CDR2 from the germline V gene are SGHDT and YYEEEE. V lost 4 bases and J lost 4; bases outside the gene matches: 2. The CDR3 is 12 amino acids. CDR3 residues: CASSTTGYEQYF. DNA for the CDR3: TGTGCCAGCAGCACGACAGGGTACGAGCAGTACTTC.

The V and J genes are TRBV19 and TRBJ2-7; 11 bases map to TRBD1. The CDR3 spans 15 residues. CDR1 is LNHDA, CDR2 SQIVND, per germline (reference sequence). V was pared by 8 bases and J by 4 bases, with 10 bases of the junction left unmatched. CDR3 coding DNA: TGTGCCAGTCAACTCGGGACAGGGGGAGCTTACGAGCAGTACTTC. Residues: CASQLGTGGAYEQYF.

This chain links TRBV19 with TRBJ1-5; 7 nucleotides agree with TRBD1. CDR1 and CDR2 (germline): LNHDA, SQIVND (reference sequence). The ends lost 10 bases at V and 0 bases at J; junction bases unmatched: 9. This CDR3 is built from 15 residues. CDR3 nucleotides: TGTGCCACCGGACAGGTTTTTAATAGCAATCAGCCCCAGCATTTT. This codes for CATGQVFNSNQPQHF.

The CDR3 spells CASSEMSQPQHF. DNA of the CDR3: TGTGCCAGCAGTGAAATGAGTCAGCCCCAGCATTTT. The chain recombines TRBV2 with TRBJ1-5, with no clear D. The CDR3 is 12 residues long. V was cut by 2 bases and J by 6 bases, with 5 bases left in between. Germline CDR1 is SNHLY and CDR2 is FYNNEI.

The chain combines TRBV20-1 with TRBJ1-1; D is undetermined. Germline loops: CDR1 DFQATT, CDR2 SNEGSKA (reference sequence). This CDR3 comprises 11 residues. Trimming took 7 bases from V and 0 from J, leaving 6 bases between them. Written as DNA, the CDR3 is TGCAGTGTTGCGGTGAACACTGAAGCTTTCTTT. Translating gives CSVAVNTEAFF.